The clone carrying this TCR beta chain has just one count. V was trimmed by 7 bases and J by 2 bases, leaving 15 bases between them. The CDR3 loop spans 14 amino acids. CDR1 is SNHLY, CDR2 FYNNEI, per germline. The sample originates from a study of blood T cell repertoires in COVID-19. Study at large: There were acute and convalescent COVID-19 samples, and they came from the United States, Italy and Spain. The cDNA or gDNA used as material had been derived from T cells, B-cell-depleted T cells, or PBMCs.

As originally analysed: Reference gene primer amplification gave nucleated cell count estimates. The assay was immunoSEQ multiplex PCR, and TCRdb's table has in-frame clones only and misses some. V, J and clone size are taken as reported in that table, and D and trimming were inferred from the DNA itself. Found here are roughly 97,000 clones, about 89% of them singletons; the top ten hold around 5.5%. V is TRBV2 and J is TRBJ2-7, with D maybe TRBD2 (5 bases). This receptor was identified in a human donor in a cohort sampled during active COVID-19. Sequencing was carried out using peripheral blood. The CDR3: CASNSRGPAYEQYF. The CDR3 DNA is TGTGCCAGCAACTCGAGAGGGCCTGCCTACGAGCAGTACTTC. Drawing the rest from reference TRBV2 and TRBJ2-7, the complete variable domain is EPEVTQTPSHQVTQMGQEVILRCVPISNHLYFYWYRQILGQKVEFLVSFYNNEISEKSEIFDDQFSVERPDGSNFTLKIRSTKLEDSAMYFCASNSRGPAYEQYFGPGTRLTVT.